One and the same sample provided the 9 T cell receptor beta chains below, sequenced in a study of T and B cells in COVID-19 patients (dated by TCRdb to about 2020). Genomic DNA extracted from blood was used in amounts of roughly 220-500 ng for amplification of TRB repertoires. The data were produced on an Illumina MiSeq. Multiplex PCR with BIOMED2 TRB-A/B primer pools was used to amplify the TRB rearrangements. TCRdb trimmed public reads at Q25 via fastp, called clones via MiXCR and kept in-frame beta chains. Here each entry gathers all rows of one CDR3 protein and keeps the most common genes and DNA. The sample yields about 15,000 distinct CDR3 sequences; approximately 30% were counted once. 4% to 5.5% of the sample is in the top ten clones. The sequenced material came from blood. Receptors were obtained from a human donor who had recovered from COVID-19.

In this sample, this clonotype turned up a few times. CDR3 in DNA: TGTGCCAGCAGCCCCACTAGCGGGGGGGCCTCAAACATTCAGTACTTC. Translation: CASSPTSGGASNIQYF. The J gene is TRBJ2-4, the V gene TRBV6-5, with 13 nucleotides matching TRBD2. The germline gives CDR1 MNHEY, CDR2 SVGAGI. This CDR3 contains 16 residues. The ends lost 6 bases at V and 6 bases at J; junction bases unmatched: 8.

This CDR3 is CASSLEQGYNSPLHF. The CDR3 DNA sequence: TGTGCCAGCAGCTTAGAACAGGGATATAATTCACCCCTCCACTTT. The genes are TRBV11-2 and TRBJ1-6, with D tentatively TRBD1 (6 bases). V was pared by 0 bases and J by 4 bases, with 7 bases between. Germline CDR1 reads SGHAT; CDR2 reads FQNNGV. The CDR3 spans 15 residues.

Within the sample, this clonotype is medium-sized. V and J are TRBV29-1 and TRBJ2-7; 7 bases agree with TRBD1. Trimming removed 0 bases from V and 2 bases from J; junction bases left unmatched: 4. Germline V lookup: CDR1 SQVTM, CDR2 ANQGSEA. This CDR3 has 14 amino acids. The CDR3 DNA reads TGCAGCGTTGAAGAAGTACAGGGGACCTACGAGCAGTACTTC. This gives the protein CSVEEVQGTYEQYF.

A few counts support this clonotype. The chain uses TRBV7-9 and TRBJ2-5; D gene ambiguous. The CDR3 totals 13 residues. Germline CDR1 reads SEHNR; CDR2 reads FQNEAQ (reference sequence). Trimming stripped 3 bases from V and 2 bases from J, with 7 bases between. The CDR3 sequence: CASSFSRQETQYF. Written as DNA, the CDR3 is TGTGCCAGCAGCTTCTCCCGGCAAGAGACCCAGTACTTC. The variable domain in full, completed from reference TRBV7-9 and TRBJ2-5, reads DTGVSQNPRHKITKRGQNVTFRCDPISEHNRLYWYRQTLGQGPEFLTYFQNEAQLEKSRLLSDRFSAERPKGSFSTLEIQRTEQGDSAMYLCASSFSRQETQYFGPGTRLLVL.

A remark on this clonotype: A much more abundant neighbour one base away suggests this may be a read error. The V and J genes are TRBV10-3 and TRBJ2-2; D is ambiguous. CDR1 is ENHRY and CDR2 is SYGVKD in the germline V gene. CDR3 size: 12 residues. The CDR3 nucleotides are TGTGCCATCAGCCGTAACACCTGGGAGCTGTTTTTT. As protein: CAISRNTWELFF.

This clonotype was seen a few times. The rearrangement uses TRBV7-3 and TRBJ2-3, with 7 bases fitting TRBD1. The trim removed 7 bases at V and 6 bases at J, leaving 7 bases unmatched. The V gene's germline CDR1 is SGHTA and CDR2 FQGTGA. This CDR3 comprises 13 residues. The CDR3 here is CASNYRGGDTQYF. For the CDR3, the DNA is TGTGCCAGCAATTACAGGGGTGGGGATACGCAGTATTTT. Drawing the rest from reference TRBV7-3 and TRBJ2-3, the complete variable domain is GAGVSQTPSNKVTEKGKYVELRCDPISGHTALYWYRQSLGQGPEFLIYFQGTGAADDSGLPNDRFFAVRPEGSVSTLKIQRTERGDSAVYLCASNYRGGDTQYFGPGTRLTVL.

Concerning this clonotype itself: One junction end does not reproduce the germline sequence, and a read error may be involved. The gene calls are TRBV7-2 and TRBJ2-3, with TRBD2 identical over 7 bases. This CDR3 is 13 amino acids long. The germline gives CDR1 SGHTA, CDR2 FQGNSA. The CDR3 coding sequence is TGTGCCAGCAGCTTATTTCGGGGGGATACGCAGTGTTTT. It specifies CASSLFRGDTQCF. The whole variable domain, filled in from reference TRBV7-2 and TRBJ2-3, reads GAGVSQSPSNKVTEKGKDVELRCDPISGHTALYWYRQSLGQGLEFLIYFQGNSAPDKSGLPSDRFSAERTGGSVSTLTIQRTQQEDSAVYLCASSLFRGDTQCFGPGTRLTVL.

This chain uses TRBV5-8 with TRBJ2-3, with 9 nucleotides matching TRBD2. Trimming removed 2 bases from V and 2 bases from J; junction bases left unmatched: 3. There are 15 residues in the CDR3. Germline-derived CDR1 and CDR2 are SGHTS and YDEGEE. The DNA for the CDR3 is TGTGCCAGCAGCTTTAAGCGGGGGGTCACAGATACGCAGTATTTT. This gives the protein CASSFKRGVTDTQYF.

This clonotype was found many times. The chain links TRBV15 to TRBJ2-5; no definite D call. Germline V gene lookup returns CDR1 LNHNV and CDR2 YYDKDF (reference sequence). CDR3 length: 16 residues. Deletions cut 3 bases from V and 7 bases from J, with 21 bases between. The CDR3 is CATSSLTVLPRGTQYF. In DNA form, the CDR3 reads TGTGCCACCAGCAGCCTAACGGTCCTTCCCCGAGGGACCCAGTACTTC.